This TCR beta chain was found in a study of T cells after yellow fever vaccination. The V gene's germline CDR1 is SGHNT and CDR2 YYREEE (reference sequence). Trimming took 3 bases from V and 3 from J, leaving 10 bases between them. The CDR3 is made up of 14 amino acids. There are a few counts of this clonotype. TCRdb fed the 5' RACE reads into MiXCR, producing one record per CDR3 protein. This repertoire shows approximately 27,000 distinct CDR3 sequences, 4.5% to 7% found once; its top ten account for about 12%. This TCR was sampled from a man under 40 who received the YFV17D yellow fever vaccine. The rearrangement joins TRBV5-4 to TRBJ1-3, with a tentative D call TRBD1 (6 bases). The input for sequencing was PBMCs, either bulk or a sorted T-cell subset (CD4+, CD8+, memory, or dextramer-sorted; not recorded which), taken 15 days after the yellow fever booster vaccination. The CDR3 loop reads CASSSQGFGNTIYF. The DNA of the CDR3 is TGTGCCAGCAGCTCCCAGGGGTTTGGAAACACCATATATTTT.